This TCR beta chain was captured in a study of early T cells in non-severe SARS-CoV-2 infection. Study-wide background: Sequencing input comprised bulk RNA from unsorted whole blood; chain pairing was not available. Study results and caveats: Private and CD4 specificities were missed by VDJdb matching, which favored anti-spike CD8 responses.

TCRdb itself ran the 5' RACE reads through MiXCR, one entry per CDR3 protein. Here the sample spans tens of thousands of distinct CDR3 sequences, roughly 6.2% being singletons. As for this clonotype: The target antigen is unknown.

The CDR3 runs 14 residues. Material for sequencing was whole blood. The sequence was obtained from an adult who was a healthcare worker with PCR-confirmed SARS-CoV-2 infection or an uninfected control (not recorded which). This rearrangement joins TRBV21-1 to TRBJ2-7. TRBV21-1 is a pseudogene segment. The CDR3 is CASSEVGPAYEQYF. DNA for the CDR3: TGTGCCAGCAGCGAAGTCGGTCCAGCGTACGAGCAGTACTTC.